A single sample is the source of the 26 T cell receptor beta chains below, sequenced in a study of T cells in women clearing cervical HPV infection (dated by TCRdb to 2016 to 2019). The library came from the immunoSEQ multiplex PCR assay. TCRdb carries this immuneACCESS record with in-frame sequences only. Its versions omit some clonotypes, under half of them owing to an unresolved V gene in the studies checked, with the rest unexplained. The table held for this sample gives 25,000 to 30,000 clones. Over 8.5% of the sample is taken by the ten largest. Source material: blood buffy coat. The receptors shown here come from a woman between 18 and 75 years old with a cervical HPV16 infection that either progressed to CIN3+ or cleared (not recorded which).

In the case of this clone: The observed sequence ends 3 residues before the CDR3 terminus, with the missing tail filled in from the germline J gene. The V and J genes are TRBV2 and TRBJ2-1; D may correspond to TRBD1 or TRBD2 (5 bases each). The CDR3 length is 14 residues. Germline V CDR1 and CDR2: SNHLY, FYNNEI. V gave up 8 bases and J gave up 0 bases, with 11 bases separating them. The CDR3 loop reads CASAPGSSYNEQFF. CDR3 bases read: TGTGCCAGCGCGCCAGGGAGCTCCTACAATGAG. The entire variable domain, with the rest obtained from reference TRBV2 and TRBJ2-1, is as follows: EPEVTQTPSHQVTQMGQEVILRCVPISNHLYFYWYRQILGQKVEFLVSFYNNEISEKSEIFDDQFSVERPDGSNFTLKIRSTKLEDSAMYFCASAPGSSYNEQFFGPGTRLTVL.

About this clone itself: The CDR3 is cut off 3 residues early in the read; its end comes from the germline J gene. The rearrangement uses TRBV7-8 and TRBJ1-2; a possible D gene is TRBD1 (6 bases). Germline V gene sequence: CDR1 SGHVS, CDR2 FQNEAQ. The CDR3 contains 16 residues. Trimming pared 5 bases from V and 1 base from J, leaving 17 bases between. Incomplete CDR3 DNA: TGTGCCAGCAGCACCCAAAACCGGGGACATAACTATGGC. Its translation: CASSTQNRGHNYG. The complete CDR3 protein is CASSTQNRGHNYGYTF.

About this clone itself: The CDR3 end lies 3 residues beyond the end of the read and is filled in from the germline J gene. V and J are TRBV7-9 and TRBJ2-3; weak D call: TRBD1 (6 bases). The CDR3 sequence is 13 residues long. The germline gives CDR1 SEHNR, CDR2 FQNEAQ (reference sequence). The CDR3 loop reads CASSPGGGQPQYF. The sequenced part of the CDR3 DNA is TGTGCCAGCAGCCCTGGGGGCGGTCAGCCG.

Notes on this clone: The read stops 3 residues short of the end of the CDR3; the missing end is completed from the germline J gene. This chain links TRBV18 with TRBJ2-4; D gene uncertain. This CDR3 is built from 13 residues. The germline V gene has CDR1 KGHSH and CDR2 LQKENI. The CDR3 region is CASSPSSNYGQYF. The covered CDR3 bases are TGTGCCAGCTCACCGTCCAGCAACTATGGT.

The CDR3 reads CSVVQENTEAFF. CDR3 bases read: TGCAGCGTTGTCCAGGAGAACACTGAA. This rearrangement joins TRBV29-1 to TRBJ1-1; D not resolved. The read ends 3 residues before the CDR3 terminus; that terminus is restored from the germline J gene. This CDR3 region has 12 residues. V lost 4 bases and J lost 1, with 7 bases in between. Germline CDR1 reads SQVTM; CDR2 reads ANQGSEA.

As regards this clone: Read coverage stops 3 residues before the CDR3 terminus; the germline J gene supplies the remainder. The rearrangement uses TRBV6-1 and TRBJ2-3; D is perhaps TRBD1 (5 bases). Germline V gene sequence: CDR1 MNHNS, CDR2 SASEGT. CDR3 size: 15 residues. CDR3 DNA (partial): TGTGCCAGCAGTGAGCTTAGACAGTTAGAGAAGACG. This gives the protein CASSELRQLEKT. The CDR3 as a whole reads CASSELRQLEKTQYF.

This clone shows up as medium-sized by frequency. The read ends 3 residues early relative to the CDR3; the germline J gene fills the gap. The V call is TRBV7-2, the J call TRBJ2-3; D is perhaps TRBD1 (6 bases). From germline, CDR1 is SGHTA and CDR2 FQGNSA. Trimming pared 5 bases from V and 6 bases from J, leaving 18 bases between. The CDR3 consists of 15 residues. The CDR3 bases that were read are TGTGCCAGCAGCGCCAGACAGGTCCTCACGGATACG. It codes for CASSARQVLTDT. The full CDR3 protein is CASSARQVLTDTQYF.

The CDR3 reads CASSLATGLTEAFF. The covered CDR3 bases are TGTGCCAGCAGCTTAGCGACAGGGCTCACTGAA. The chain uses TRBV7-8 and TRBJ1-1; 7 bases are shared with TRBD1. The read ends 3 residues early relative to the CDR3; the germline J gene fills the gap. This CDR3 is 14 amino acids long. V shed 0 bases, J shed 4 bases, and the junction held 2 bases outside the gene matches. Germline V gene data show CDR1 as SGHVS and CDR2 as FQNEAQ.

Notes on this clone: The CDR3 end is not reached by the read, which stops 3 residues before it; the germline J gene fills it in. The chain has TRBV27 and TRBJ2-6, with D unclear. CDR3 length: 18 amino acids. V shed 2 bases and J shed 1 base, with 15 bases lying between them. Germline V gives CDR1 MNHEY, CDR2 SMNVEV (reference sequence). CDR3 bases read: TGTGCCAGCAGTTTAAGTTTAGGGTTCTGGTCTGGGGCCAACGTC. This encodes CASSLSLGFWSGANV. The full CDR3 sequence reads CASSLSLGFWSGANVLTF.

In regard to this clone: The observed sequence ends 3 residues before the CDR3 terminus, with the missing tail filled in from the germline J gene. This rearrangement joins TRBV19 to TRBJ1-2; D remains unclear. This CDR3 has 13 residues. CDR1 and CDR2 from the germline V gene are LNHDA and SQIVND (reference sequence). The sequenced CDR3 bases are TGTGCCAGTGGGCAGGCCAGCTCCTACGAC. As protein: CASGQASSYD. The full CDR3 reads CASGQASSYDYTF.

Turning to this clone: The read ends 3 residues before the CDR3 terminus; that terminus is restored from the germline J gene. The chain links TRBV6-1 to TRBJ2-2; 7 nucleotides match TRBD1. The CDR3 is made up of 14 amino acids. The germline V gene has CDR1 MNHNS and CDR2 SASEGT. The CDR3 loop reads CASSAGQSNSPLFF. The sequenced part of the CDR3 DNA is TGTGCCAGCAGTGCGGGACAGAGTAATTCACCG.

About this clone itself: The read terminates 3 residues before the CDR3 end, so the remaining end is supplied by the germline J gene. The chain recombines TRBV7-9 with TRBJ1-2; D remains ambiguous. CDR1 is SEHNR, CDR2 FQNEAQ, per germline (reference sequence). Trimming pared 7 bases from V and 0 bases from J, leaving 12 bases between. The CDR3 spans 14 residues. CDR3 amino acids: CASKADGANYGYTF. The covered CDR3 bases are TGTGCCAGCAAAGCGGACGGAGCTAACTATGGC.

A remark on this clone: The read is 3 residues too short to cover the CDR3 end, so that end is filled in from the germline J gene. The rearrangement joins TRBV7-9 to TRBJ2-2, with TRBD2 as a possible D gene (5 bases). This CDR3 contains 12 residues. Per the germline V gene, CDR1 is SEHNR and CDR2 is FQNEAQ (reference sequence). CDR3: CASRGFDEKLFF. The CDR3 bases that were read are TGTGCCAGCCGGGGATTTGATGAAAAG.

Note on this clone: The sequence runs out 3 residues before the end of the CDR3; the remainder is reconstructed from the germline J gene. This sequence joins TRBV19 and TRBJ1-1; possibly TRBD1 for D (6 bases). Trimming took 10 bases from V and 3 from J, leaving 27 bases between them. Germline CDR1 LNHDA, CDR2 SQIVND (reference sequence). This CDR3 comprises 17 residues. CDR3 region: CATTLGGRRSGYTEAFF. CDR3 bases read: TGTGCCACCACCTTGGGGGGGCGTAGGTCGGGGTACACTGAA. Looking up the rest from reference TRBV19 and TRBJ1-1 gives the full variable domain: DGGITQSPKYLFRKEGQNVTLSCEQNLNHDAMYWYRQDPGQGLRLIYYSQIVNDFQKGDIAEGYSVSREKKESFPLTVTSAQKNPTAFYLCATTLGGRRSGYTEAFFGQGTRLTVV.

Notes on this clone: The read ends 3 residues before the CDR3 terminus; that terminus is restored from the germline J gene. The J gene is TRBJ2-7, the V gene TRBV11-2; 12 positions agree with TRBD1. The CDR3 extends over 15 amino acids. The germline V gene encodes CDR1 SGHAT and CDR2 FQNNGV. With 5 bases clipped from V and 3 bases from J, the junction kept 5 bases outside the gene matches. The CDR3 protein is CASSEGTGGFYEQYF. The CDR3 bases that were read are TGTGCCAGCAGCGAGGGGACAGGGGGCTTCTACGAG.

Turning to this clone: The read stops 3 residues short of the end of the CDR3; the missing end is completed from the germline J gene. J is TRBJ1-1 and V is TRBV7-2; the D gene is possibly TRBD1 (6 bases). The CDR3 is made up of 12 amino acids. Looked up from germline, CDR1 is SGHTA and CDR2 is FQGNSA. The DNA read from the CDR3 is TGTGCCAGCAGCTCAACCGGGACAGAA. Amino acid sequence: CASSSTGTE. The whole CDR3 is CASSSTGTEAFF.

A remark on this clone: The DNA ends 3 residues before the CDR3 does, and the rest of the CDR3 is filled in from the germline J gene. The chain couples TRBV11-3 to TRBJ2-2; a weak D match, TRBD2 (6 bases). CDR1 and CDR2 (germline): SGHNT, YENEEA. V shed 5 bases and J shed 3 bases, with 10 bases lying between them. The CDR3 has 14 amino acids. Incomplete CDR3 DNA: TGTGCCAGCAGCCATGGAGGGGACACCGGGGAG. Translation gives CASSHGGDTGE. The CDR3 in full is CASSHGGDTGELFF. The variable domain in full, with the rest retrieved from reference TRBV11-3 and TRBJ2-2, is EAGVVQSPRYKIIEKKQPVAFWCNPISGHNTLYWYLQNLGQGPELLIRYENEEAVDDSQLPKDRFSAERLKGVDSTLKIQPAELGDSAVYLCASSHGGDTGELFFGEGSRLTVL.

Remarks on this clone: The read stops 3 residues short of the end of the CDR3; the missing end is completed from the germline J gene. The chain couples TRBV20-1 to TRBJ2-3, with 11 bases aligning to TRBD1. Trimming took 6 bases from V and 4 from J; bases not matched to a gene: 12. The CDR3 totals 16 residues. Germline CDR1 reads DFQATT; CDR2 reads SNEGSKA (reference sequence). CDR3 DNA, as far as it was read: TGCAGTGCCCGCCTCCCGGACAGGGGGCCTGCAGATACG. Translated: CSARLPDRGPADT. The full CDR3 reads CSARLPDRGPADTQYF.

Worth noting for this clone: The read gets to within 3 residues of the CDR3 end, and the germline J gene fills in the rest. The chain links TRBV5-8 to TRBJ1-4; D might be TRBD1 (6 bases). The ends were cut back, 4 bases at V and 2 bases at J, with 9 bases in the middle. Germline-derived CDR1 and CDR2 are SGHTS and YDEGEE. This CDR3 spans 14 amino acids. CDR3 DNA, as far as it was read: TGTGCCAGCAGCAAAGGACAGACTAATGAAAAA. This gives the protein CASSKGQTNEK. The whole CDR3 is CASSKGQTNEKLFF. Based on the CDR3 plus reference TRBV5-8 and TRBJ1-4, the full variable domain is EAGVTQSPTHLIKTRGQQATLRCSPISGHTSVYWYQQALGLGLQFLLWYDEGEERNRGNFPPRFSGRQFPNYSSELNVNALELEDSALYLCASSKGQTNEKLFFGSGTQLSVL.

To note about this clone: Sequencing ends 3 residues short of the CDR3 end; the germline J gene provides the rest. The V and J genes are TRBV29-1 and TRBJ2-7; 9 positions match TRBD2. Germline V lookup: CDR1 SQVTM, CDR2 ANQGSEA. Unmatched junction bases numbered 7, after V lost 5 bases and J lost 5 bases. The CDR3 length is 13 residues. Incomplete CDR3 DNA: TGCAGCGTTAGTAGCGGGAGCAGGCACGAG. The encoded protein is CSVSSGSRHE. The full CDR3 is CSVSSGSRHEQYF.

Notes on this clone: Coverage ceases 3 residues before the CDR3 finishes, and the germline J gene fills in the end. J is TRBJ2-4 and V is TRBV7-9, with a tentative D call TRBD2 (6 bases). The CDR3 spans 13 residues. Germline CDR1 and CDR2: SEHNR and FQNEAQ (reference sequence). CDR3 DNA, as far as it was read: TGTGCCAGCAGCTTAGTGGGACTTGAGGGT. Translation gives CASSLVGLEG. The entire CDR3 protein is CASSLVGLEGQYF.

About this clone: The read gets to within 3 residues of the CDR3 end, and the germline J gene fills in the rest. The chain recombines TRBV19 with TRBJ2-7, with D perhaps TRBD2 (6 bases). CDR3 length: 15 amino acids. V lost 4 bases and J 0 bases, leaving 13 bases between the germline ends. CDR1 LNHDA and CDR2 SQIVND come from the germline V gene (reference sequence). The chain's CDR3 is CASSNGGASSYEQYF. The covered CDR3 bases are TGTGCCAGTAGTAATGGCGGGGCGAGCTCCTACGAG.

Regarding this clone: The read ends 3 residues shy of where the CDR3 ends; the end is completed using the germline J gene. This rearrangement joins TRBV6-2 or TRBV6-3 to TRBJ2-3; TRBD2 matches at 10 bases. V lost 7 bases and J lost 5; bases outside the gene matches: 9. CDR1 and CDR2 (germline): MNHEY, SVGEGT. The CDR3 is 15 residues long. Incomplete CDR3 DNA: TGTGCCAGCACCTTTAGCGGGGGGCGGAGAGATACG. It encodes CASTFSGGRRDT. Given in full, the CDR3 is CASTFSGGRRDTQYF.

Concerning this clone itself: The observed sequence ends 3 residues before the CDR3 terminus, with the missing tail filled in from the germline J gene. The rearrangement uses TRBV4-1 and TRBJ1-2; D is undetermined. Deletions cut 2 bases from V and 2 bases from J, with 12 bases between. The CDR3 has 15 residues. Germline CDR1 and CDR2: MGHRA and YSYEKL. The CDR3 sequence is CASSQSPQENYGYTF. The sequenced CDR3 bases are TGCGCCAGCAGCCAATCCCCCCAGGAGAACTATGGC.

Turning to this clone: The read ends 3 residues early relative to the CDR3; the germline J gene fills the gap. The chain uses TRBV5-1 and TRBJ2-2; 8 nucleotides align to TRBD2. The CDR3 sequence is 15 residues long. The V gene's germline CDR1 is SGHRS and CDR2 YFSETQ. With V trimmed by 6 bases and J by 2 bases, 6 bases remained unmatched. CDR3 DNA, as far as it was read: TGCGCCAGCACGGGAGGGGGTTCCAACACCGGGGAG. Protein product: CASTGGGSNTGE. The CDR3 as a whole reads CASTGGGSNTGELFF.

On this clone itself: The read falls 3 residues short of the CDR3 end, and the missing part is taken from the germline J gene. The genes are TRBV19 and TRBJ1-4; D may be TRBD1 (6 bases). The CDR3 extends over 17 amino acids. Germline CDR1 is LNHDA and CDR2 is SQIVND (reference sequence). The CDR3 DNA, read in part, is TGTGCCAGTTCAGCCTCGGGACACAACTCTGGGGCCAACGTA. Its protein product is CASSASGHNSGANV. The CDR3 reads in full as CASSASGHNSGANVLFF.